This is a list of T cell receptor beta chains from one sample in a study of T cell responses to AZD1222 COVID-19 vaccine. Clones were sequenced by immunoSEQ multiplex PCR, and TCRdb holds only the in-frame ones, with some missing. The sample includes over 110,000 clones, 85% to 90% of them seen just once. Sequencing was performed on peripheral blood, taken 28 days after the second AZD1222 dose. These TCRs come from an adult who received the AZD1222 COVID-19 vaccine. Each CDR3 is given with its conserved first and last residue. The D gene is left open where the match is weak. Where a row states a size, it is once, few, many or the class of an expanded clone; other rows omit it.

V	size	D	J	DNA	CDR3
TRBV19	-	-	TRBJ1-5	TGTGCCAGTACCCAAGAAGGTACGAGGGGCCGAAATCAGCCCCAGCATTTT	CASTQEGTRGRNQPQHF
TRBV19	-	TRBD2	TRBJ2-1	TGTGCCAGTAGTATCCCTAGCGGGAGTACGGATGAGCAGTTCTTC	CASSIPSGSTDEQFF
TRBV12-3/TRBV12-4	-	-	TRBJ1-1	TGTGCCAGCAGTTCAACAGCCACTGAAGCTTTCTTT	CASSSTATEAFF
TRBV19	-	TRBD2	TRBJ2-7	TGTGCCAGTAGCCAAACTAGCGGGACCCACGAGCAGTACTTC	CASSQTSGTHEQYF
TRBV2	-	-	TRBJ1-5	TGTGCCAGCAGTGACACCGGTGGGGCCGGGTCGAGTCAGCCCCAGCATTTT	CASSDTGGAGSSQPQHF
TRBV3-1/TRBV3-2	-	-	TRBJ1-2	TGTGCCAGCAGCCAAGAATCGGTTTATGGCTACACCTTC	CASSQESVYGYTF
TRBV28	-	-	TRBJ1-2	TGTGCCAGCAGTTCTCCGACAGGTTATGATGGCTACACCTTC	CASSSPTGYDGYTF
TRBV28	few	-	TRBJ2-1	TGTGCCAGCAGTTCGGGTGCGCTCAAGCAGTTCTTC	CASSSGALKQFF
TRBV28	-	-	TRBJ1-1	TGTGCCAGCAGTTTATCGGGGGGCGAAGCTTTCTTT	CASSLSGGEAFF
TRBV27	once	TRBD1	TRBJ2-5	TGTGCCAGCAGTTTGGGACAGGGGCGGGCAAGAGACCAGTACTTC	CASSLGQGRARDQYF
TRBV24-1	-	-	TRBJ2-1	TGTGCCACCAGTGATTTGCAGGCGACTCGGAATGAGCAGTTCTTC	CATSDLQATRNEQFF
TRBV20-1	-	TRBD1	TRBJ2-7	TGCAGTGGAACAGGGGTGGGGGAGCAGTACTTC	CSGTGVGEQYF
TRBV2	-	-	TRBJ1-4	TGTGCCAGCACCAGAGGAGGGGAGGGCTTTTTT	CASTRGGEGFF
TRBV19	few	-	TRBJ1-5	TGTGCCAGTAGTAAGGGGCCAGCTAAGAATCAGCCCCAGCATTTT	CASSKGPAKNQPQHF
TRBV11-3	-	-	TRBJ2-2	TGTGCCAGCAGCCCGCAGGGGATCGGGGAGCTGTTTTTT	CASSPQGIGELFF
TRBV4-1	-	TRBD2	TRBJ2-7	TGCGCCAGCAGCCAAGGGAGTGGACTAGCATACGAGCAGTACTTC	CASSQGSGLAYEQYF
TRBV28	-	-	TRBJ2-4	TGTGCCAGCAGTCCTCTCGGGGCGCGAGGGACAAACATTCAGTACTTC	CASSPLGARGTNIQYF
TRBV6-4	-	TRBD2	TRBJ2-1	TGTGCCAGCAGTGAAGGCGGGAGCTACAATGAGCAGTTCTTC	CASSEGGSYNEQFF
TRBV6-5	-	TRBD1	TRBJ2-7	TGTGCCAGCACCCAAGGGGGCAGTCCCTACGAGCAGTACTTC	CASTQGGSPYEQYF
TRBV7-2	-	-	TRBJ1-2	TGTGCCAGCAGCCACCCGGGCAGTCACTATGGCTACACCTTC	CASSHPGSHYGYTF
TRBV30	-	TRBD2	TRBJ2-2	TGTGCCCGCCGGACTAGCGGAACTTCGAACACCGGGGAGCTGTTTTTT	CARRTSGTSNTGELFF
TRBV27	-	-	TRBJ1-5	TGTGCCAGCAGTTCCAGAGTCGGGCAGCCTCCTAGCAATCAGCCCCAGCATTTT	CASSSRVGQPPSNQPQHF
TRBV29-1	few	-	TRBJ1-5	TGCAGCGGGCCTACCGGGACATCAGGAAGCAATCAGCCCCAGCATTTT	CSGPTGTSGSNQPQHF
TRBV6-2/TRBV6-3	-	TRBD1	TRBJ1-2	TGTGCCAGCAGTCCGAACCCCGGGACAGGCAGGAGGGGCTACACCTTC	CASSPNPGTGRRGYTF
TRBV28	-	-	TRBJ1-2	TGTGCCAGCAGTTTAGGGCGCGGCTATGGCTACACCTTC	CASSLGRGYGYTF
TRBV10-1	-	TRBD2	TRBJ2-5	TGCGCCAGCAGTGAAGGGGGGACTAGCGAAGAGACCCAGTACTTC	CASSEGGTSEETQYF
TRBV12-5	-	-	TRBJ1-1	TGTGCTAGTGGGCCCCAGGGCAGGAGAGCTTTCTTT	CASGPQGRRAFF
TRBV19	-	-	TRBJ1-3	TGTGCCAGTAGTGGGTCTCAGGGAAACACCATATATTTT	CASSGSQGNTIYF
TRBV10-2	-	-	TRBJ2-7	TGCGCCAGCAGCTCCGTTGAAGGGCAGTACTTC	CASSSVEGQYF
TRBV11-2	once	TRBD2	TRBJ2-1	TGTGCCAGCAGCTCGGGACTAGCATTCAATGAGCAGTTCTTC	CASSSGLAFNEQFF
TRBV5-1	-	-	TRBJ2-1	TGCGCCAGCAGCTTCGACGGGAGCTCCTACAATGAGCAGTTCTTC	CASSFDGSSYNEQFF
TRBV12-3/TRBV12-4	-	-	TRBJ1-2	TGTGCCAGCAGTTTAGGGGCAGGGTTCAAGGACACCTTC	CASSLGAGFKDTF
TRBV6-5	-	-	TRBJ2-1	TGTGCCAGCAGTCTTGTTTTCCGAGGGAGTGAGCAGTTCTTC	CASSLVFRGSEQFF
TRBV19	-	TRBD2	TRBJ2-3	TGTGCCAGTAGTATCCTTCCGGGACTAGCGGGGGGGCCAGATACGCAGTATTTT	CASSILPGLAGGPDTQYF
TRBV3-1/TRBV3-2	-	-	TRBJ1-6	TGTGCCAGCAGCCAATCCGACAGGTTAAATTCACCCCTCCACTTT	CASSQSDRLNSPLHF
TRBV27	-	-	TRBJ1-1	TGTGCCAGCAGTCCTGACTGGGGGACTGAAGCTTTCTTT	CASSPDWGTEAFF
TRBV30	-	-	TRBJ1-5	TGTGCCTGGAGGGGGAGTAGCAATCAGCCCCAGCATTTT	CAWRGSSNQPQHF
TRBV28	-	-	TRBJ2-1	TGTGCCAGCTCTGTTTACAATGAGCAGTTCTTC	CASSVYNEQFF
TRBV5-4	-	-	TRBJ2-5	TGTGCCAGCAGCCCCGGGGTGCCTAGAGAGACCCAGTACTTC	CASSPGVPRETQYF
TRBV6-2/TRBV6-3	once	-	TRBJ2-7	TGTGCCAGCAGCAACAAGCCGGGAGAGCAGTACTTC	CASSNKPGEQYF
TRBV13	-	-	TRBJ2-1	TGTGCCAGCAGCCTTAAATACAATGAGCAGTTCTTC	CASSLKYNEQFF
TRBV6-5	-	-	TRBJ1-4	TGTGCCAGCTCACAGGGTTATGAAAAACTGTTTTTT	CASSQGYEKLFF
TRBV27	-	TRBD1	TRBJ1-6	TGTGCCAGCAGTTTGACAGGGGGCGCTTCACCCCTCCACTTT	CASSLTGGASPLHF
TRBV5-6	-	-	TRBJ1-6	TGTGCCAGCAGCTTGAACAGGGCTGAGAATTCACCCCTCCACTTT	CASSLNRAENSPLHF
TRBV6-5	once	-	TRBJ1-5	TGTGCCAGCAGAGAGTCAGGGGATAGCAATCAGCCCCAGCATTTT	CASRESGDSNQPQHF
TRBV7-9	few	-	TRBJ1-4	TGTGCCAGCAGCACTCGACAGGAGACTAATGAAAAACTGTTTTTT	CASSTRQETNEKLFF
TRBV11-2	-	TRBD1	TRBJ1-4	TGTGCCAGCATTCGGGACAGGGGGTCGGAAAAACTGTTTTTT	CASIRDRGSEKLFF
TRBV2	-	-	TRBJ1-5	TGTGCCAGCAGTACCCCCACCGGACAGCATGGTCTCAATCAGCCCCAGCATTTT	CASSTPTGQHGLNQPQHF
TRBV28	-	-	TRBJ1-1	TGTGCCAGCAGTCTCGGGACCTACTACCAAGCTTTCTTT	CASSLGTYYQAFF
TRBV5-8	-	-	TRBJ1-4	TGTGCCAGCAGCTTGGTGGGGGCCCGGACGGGTGAAAAACTGTTTTTT	CASSLVGARTGEKLFF
TRBV3-1/TRBV3-2	-	TRBD1	TRBJ1-2	TGTGCCAGCAGCCAAGGACAGGGGGCACTTGGCTACACCTTC	CASSQGQGALGYTF